One sample yielded the 4 T cell receptor beta chains listed below, sequenced in a study of T cells in Graves' hyperthyroidism and ophthalmopathy (dated by TCRdb to the late 2010s). The library was built by means of multiplex PCR. The run used an Illumina HiSeq 2000. TCR beta CDR3 regions were amplified from RNA transcripts. The first round of RT-PCR for the TCR CDR3 was performed with the HTBI primer set and the Qiagen OneStep RT-PCR kit. The public reads were quality trimmed at Q25 with fastp and then assembled into clones with MiXCR by TCRdb, keeping productive beta chains. For every CDR3 protein sequence, its rows merge into one entry that carries the most common genes and DNA. Recorded for this sample are fewer than 650,000 distinct CDR3 sequences; about 15% of them occurred a single time. Jointly, the top ten make up roughly 4.5% of the sample. The sample consisted of blood. The receptors stem from a woman in her thirties or forties with Graves' ophthalmopathy.

The chain has TRBV20-1 and TRBJ2-5; TRBD2 is a possible D gene (6 bases). The CDR3 has 15 amino acids. Trimming shortened V by 0 bases and J by 0 bases, and 11 bases separated the two germline ends. CDR1 and CDR2 (germline): DFQATT, SNEGSKA (reference sequence). In nucleotides, the CDR3 is TGCAGTGCTAGAGATTCCGGGGGTAACCAAGAGACCCAGTACTTC. Protein: CSARDSGGNQETQYF.

The V and J genes are TRBV7-9 and TRBJ2-2; D may be TRBD1 (6 bases). V shed 2 bases and J shed 6 bases, with 10 bases lying between them. In germline, CDR1 is SEHNR, CDR2 FQNEAQ (reference sequence). The CDR3 consists of 14 residues. The DNA of the CDR3 is TGTGCCAGCAGCTTATCAGGACAGTCCGGGGAGCTGTTTTTT. Its protein is CASSLSGQSGELFF.

This clonotype has ten or more counts. The chain has TRBV28 and TRBJ2-7, with D possibly matching TRBD2 (5 bases). The CDR3 extends over 14 amino acids. V was cut by 4 bases and J by 0 bases, with 10 bases left in between. The V gene's germline CDR1 is MDHEN and CDR2 SYDVKM. This CDR3 is CASSWASLSYEQYF. CDR3 bases: TGTGCCAGCAGTTGGGCTAGCCTCTCCTACGAGCAGTACTTC.

The sample holds many counts of this clonotype. The J gene is TRBJ2-7, the V gene TRBV27; 9 nucleotides agree with TRBD1. V gave up 6 bases and J gave up 3 bases; unmatched junction bases: 9. Looked up from germline, CDR1 is MNHEY and CDR2 is SMNVEV (reference sequence). The CDR3 covers 15 residues. In nucleotides, the CDR3 is TGTGCCAGCAGGGAACAGGGGGCGATAGGCTACGAGCAGTACTTC. This translates into CASREQGAIGYEQYF.